This T cell receptor (beta chain) comes out of a study of HIV-infected patients and healthy controls. Study outcomes and limitations: Compared with controls, mean Gini indices were significantly raised in HIV-infected repertoires, possibly indicating oligoclonality. Only sixteen HIV-infected individuals were processed, a major limit on how widely findings apply.

Reverse transcription used roughly 480 ng RNA and constant-region primers for alpha and beta. Each of the alpha and beta chains got its own library through chain-specific third strand synthesis with indices. A single record per CDR3 protein comes from TCRdb applying MiXCR to the 5' RACE reads. The table has more than 4,000 distinct CDR3 sequences, more than 20% seen once. Germline lookup yields CDR1 SNHLY and CDR2 FYNNEI. The CDR3 sequence is 14 residues long. Trimming removed 2 bases from V and 0 bases from J, with 5 bases in between. This clonotype rates as medium-sized. Antigen unknown. Follow-up blood was drawn about 14 weeks, roughly three months, after antiretroviral therapy began. The repertoire came from unfractionated whole blood and reflected all unsorted peripheral T cells. Enrollment excluded donors with tumors, hepatitis B or C, or recent vaccination.

The source was blood, collected during antiretroviral therapy. The clonotype was recovered from an adult with HIV infection. The V call is TRBV2, the J call TRBJ2-1; D is undetermined. The CDR3 reads CASSETHSYNEQFF. The CDR3 DNA follows: TGTGCCAGCAGTGAAACGCACTCCTACAATGAGCAGTTCTTC.